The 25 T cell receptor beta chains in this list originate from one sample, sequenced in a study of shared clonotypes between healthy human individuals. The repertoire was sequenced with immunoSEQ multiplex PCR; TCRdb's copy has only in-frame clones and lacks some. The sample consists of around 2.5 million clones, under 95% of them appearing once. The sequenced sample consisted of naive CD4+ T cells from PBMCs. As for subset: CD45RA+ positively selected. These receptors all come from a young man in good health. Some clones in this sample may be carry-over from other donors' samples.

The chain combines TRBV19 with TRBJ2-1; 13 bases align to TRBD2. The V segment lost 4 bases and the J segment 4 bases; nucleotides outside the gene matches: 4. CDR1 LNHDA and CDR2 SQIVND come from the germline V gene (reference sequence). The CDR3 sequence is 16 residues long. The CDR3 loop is CASSTGLAGIYNEQFF. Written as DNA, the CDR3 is TGTGCCAGTAGTACGGGACTAGCGGGAATATACAATGAGCAGTTCTTC.

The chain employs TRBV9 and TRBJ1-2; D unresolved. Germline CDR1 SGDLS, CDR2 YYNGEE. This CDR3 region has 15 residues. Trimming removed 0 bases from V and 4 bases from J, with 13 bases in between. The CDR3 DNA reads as TGTGCCAGCAGCGTAGCCCCTTCCGGAGGCTATGGCTACACCTTC. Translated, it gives CASSVAPSGGYGYTF.

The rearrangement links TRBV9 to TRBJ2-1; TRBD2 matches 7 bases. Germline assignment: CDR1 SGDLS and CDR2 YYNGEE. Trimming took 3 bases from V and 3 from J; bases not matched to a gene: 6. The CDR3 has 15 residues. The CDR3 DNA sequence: TGTGCCAGCAGCGCGGGGAGCGGGGTCTACAATGAGCAGTTCTTC. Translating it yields CASSAGSGVYNEQFF.

The CDR3 is CASSYSPETGNTIYF. The CDR3 nucleotides are TGTGCCAGCAGTTACTCCCCTGAGACTGGAAACACCATATATTTT. The J gene is TRBJ1-3, the V gene TRBV6-5; D unclear. Germline V lookup: CDR1 MNHEY, CDR2 SVGAGI. The CDR3 runs to 15 residues. V was shortened by 0 bases and J by 2 bases, with 8 bases between the two germline ends.

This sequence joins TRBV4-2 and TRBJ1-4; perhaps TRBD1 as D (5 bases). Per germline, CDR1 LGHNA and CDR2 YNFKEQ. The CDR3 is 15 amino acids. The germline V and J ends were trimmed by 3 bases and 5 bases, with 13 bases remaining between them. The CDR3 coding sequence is TGTGCCAGCAGCCAGGGTCTGGGGGGGAATGAAAAACTGTTTTTT. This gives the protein CASSQGLGGNEKLFF.

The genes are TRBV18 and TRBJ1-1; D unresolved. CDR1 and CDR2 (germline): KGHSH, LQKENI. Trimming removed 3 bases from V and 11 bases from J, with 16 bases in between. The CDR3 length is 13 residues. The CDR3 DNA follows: TGTGCCAGCTCACCCTCTGATGGCGTTGCGGCTTTCTTT. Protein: CASSPSDGVAAFF.

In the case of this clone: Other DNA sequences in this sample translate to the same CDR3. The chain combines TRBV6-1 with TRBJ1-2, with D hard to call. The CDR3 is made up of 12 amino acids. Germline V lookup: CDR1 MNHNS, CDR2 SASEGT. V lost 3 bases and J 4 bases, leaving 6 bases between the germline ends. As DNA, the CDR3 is TGTGCCAGCAGTGAGGGTGGCTATGGCTACACCTTC. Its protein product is CASSEGGYGYTF.

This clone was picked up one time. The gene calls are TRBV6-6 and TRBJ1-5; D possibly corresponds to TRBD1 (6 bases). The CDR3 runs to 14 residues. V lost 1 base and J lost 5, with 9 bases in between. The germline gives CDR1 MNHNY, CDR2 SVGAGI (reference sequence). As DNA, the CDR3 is TGTGCCAGCAGTTACTTGGCAGGGGATCAGCCCCAGCATTTT. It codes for CASSYLAGDQPQHF.

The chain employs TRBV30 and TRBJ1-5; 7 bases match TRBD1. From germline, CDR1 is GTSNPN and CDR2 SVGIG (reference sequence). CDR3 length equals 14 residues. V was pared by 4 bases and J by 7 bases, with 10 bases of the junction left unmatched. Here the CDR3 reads CAWTRDRAGQPQHF. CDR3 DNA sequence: TGTGCCTGGACCCGAGACAGGGCCGGACAGCCCCAGCATTTT.

The CDR3 coding sequence is TGCGCCAGCAGCTTGCTCGGCTACTCCTACGAGCAGTACTTC. It specifies CASSLLGYSYEQYF. V and J are TRBV5-1 and TRBJ2-7; D gene ambiguous. Per germline, CDR1 SGHRS and CDR2 YFSETQ. CDR3 length equals 14 residues. Trimming shortened V by 1 base and J by 0 bases, and 8 bases separated the two germline ends.

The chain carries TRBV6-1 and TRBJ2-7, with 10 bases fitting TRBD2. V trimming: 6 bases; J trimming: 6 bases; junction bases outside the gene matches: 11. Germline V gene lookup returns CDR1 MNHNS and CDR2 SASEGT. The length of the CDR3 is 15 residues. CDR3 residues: CASRDAGTSAPEQYF. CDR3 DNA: TGTGCCAGCAGGGATGCCGGGACTAGCGCCCCCGAGCAGTACTTC.

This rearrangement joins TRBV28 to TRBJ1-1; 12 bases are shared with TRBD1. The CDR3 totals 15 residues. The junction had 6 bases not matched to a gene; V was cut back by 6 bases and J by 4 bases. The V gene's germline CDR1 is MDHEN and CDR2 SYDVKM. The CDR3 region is CASRGTGGPGTEAFF. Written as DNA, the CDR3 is TGTGCCAGCAGGGGGACAGGGGGCCCCGGCACTGAAGCTTTCTTT.

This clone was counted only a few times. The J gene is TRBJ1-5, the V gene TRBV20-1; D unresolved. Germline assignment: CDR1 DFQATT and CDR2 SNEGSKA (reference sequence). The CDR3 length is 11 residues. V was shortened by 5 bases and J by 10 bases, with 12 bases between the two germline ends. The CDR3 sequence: CSAYAVGPQHF. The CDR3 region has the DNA TGCAGTGCTTACGCGGTGGGACCCCAGCATTTT.

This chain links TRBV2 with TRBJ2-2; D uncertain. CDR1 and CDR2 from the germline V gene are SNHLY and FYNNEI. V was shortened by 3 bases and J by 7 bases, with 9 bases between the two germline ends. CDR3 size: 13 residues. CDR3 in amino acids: CASSDKRGGELFF. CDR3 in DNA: TGTGCCAGCAGTGATAAACGTGGCGGGGAGCTGTTTTTT.

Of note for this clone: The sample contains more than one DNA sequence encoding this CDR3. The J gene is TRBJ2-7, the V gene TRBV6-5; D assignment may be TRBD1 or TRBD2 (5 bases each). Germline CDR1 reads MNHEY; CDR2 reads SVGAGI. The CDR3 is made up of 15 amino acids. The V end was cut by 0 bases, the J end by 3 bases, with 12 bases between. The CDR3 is CASSYSTGAGYEQYF. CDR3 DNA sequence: TGTGCCAGCAGTTACTCGACCGGGGCGGGCTACGAGCAGTACTTC.

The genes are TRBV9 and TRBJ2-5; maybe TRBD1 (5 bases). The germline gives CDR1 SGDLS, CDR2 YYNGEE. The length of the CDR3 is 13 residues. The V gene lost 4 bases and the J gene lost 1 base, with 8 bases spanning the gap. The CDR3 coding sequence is TGTGCCAGCAGCCGACAGTTCCAAGAGACCCAGTACTTC. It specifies CASSRQFQETQYF.

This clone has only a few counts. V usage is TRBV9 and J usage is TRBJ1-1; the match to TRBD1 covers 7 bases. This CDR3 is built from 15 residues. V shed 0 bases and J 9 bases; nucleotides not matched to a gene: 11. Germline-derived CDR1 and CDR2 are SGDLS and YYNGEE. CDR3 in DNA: TGTGCCAGCAGCGTAGGGACGGTGGGACAGACTAAAGCTTTCTTT. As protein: CASSVGTVGQTKAFF.

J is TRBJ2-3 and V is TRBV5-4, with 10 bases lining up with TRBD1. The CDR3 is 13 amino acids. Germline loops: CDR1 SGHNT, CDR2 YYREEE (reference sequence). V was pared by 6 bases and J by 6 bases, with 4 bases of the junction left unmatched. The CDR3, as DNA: TGTGCCAGCAACACGGGACAGGGGGATACGCAGTATTTT. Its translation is CASNTGQGDTQYF.

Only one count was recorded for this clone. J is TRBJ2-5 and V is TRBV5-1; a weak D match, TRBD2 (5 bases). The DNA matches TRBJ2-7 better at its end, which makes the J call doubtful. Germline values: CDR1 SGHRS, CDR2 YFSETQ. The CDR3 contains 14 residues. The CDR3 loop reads CASSRSADPYEQYF. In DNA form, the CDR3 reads TGCGCCAGCAGCCGTTCAGCGGATCCCTACGAGCAGTACTTC.

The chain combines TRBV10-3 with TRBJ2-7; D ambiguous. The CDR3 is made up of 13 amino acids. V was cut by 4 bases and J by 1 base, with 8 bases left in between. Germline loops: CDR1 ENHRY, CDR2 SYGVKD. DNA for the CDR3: TGTGCCATCAGTGGGGCGGCATCCTACGAGCAGTACTTC. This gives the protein CAISGAASYEQYF.

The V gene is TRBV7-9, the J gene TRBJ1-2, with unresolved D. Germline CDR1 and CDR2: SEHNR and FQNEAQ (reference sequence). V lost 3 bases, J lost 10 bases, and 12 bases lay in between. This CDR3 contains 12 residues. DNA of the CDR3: TGTGCCAGCAGCTTCTCAGAAATGGTCTACACCTTC. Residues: CASSFSEMVYTF. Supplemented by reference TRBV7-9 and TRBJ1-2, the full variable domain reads DTGVSQNPRHKITKRGQNVTFRCDPISEHNRLYWYRQTLGQGPEFLTYFQNEAQLEKSRLLSDRFSAERPKGSFSTLEIQRTEQGDSAMYLCASSFSEMVYTFGSGTRLTVV.

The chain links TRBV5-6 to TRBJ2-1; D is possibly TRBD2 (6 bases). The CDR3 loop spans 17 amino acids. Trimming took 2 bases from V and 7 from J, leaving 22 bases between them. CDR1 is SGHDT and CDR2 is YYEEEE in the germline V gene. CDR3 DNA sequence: TGTGCCAGCAGCTTCGGGAGTAGCGGAGCTAACAGGAATGAGCAGTTCTTC. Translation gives CASSFGSSGANRNEQFF.

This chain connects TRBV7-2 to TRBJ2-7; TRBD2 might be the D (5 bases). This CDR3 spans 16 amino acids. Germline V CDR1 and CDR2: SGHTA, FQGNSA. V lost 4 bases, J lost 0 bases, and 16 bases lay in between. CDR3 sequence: CASSSRRGFGSYEQYF. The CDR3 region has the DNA TGTGCCAGCAGCTCCCGACGCGGGTTCGGCTCCTACGAGCAGTACTTC.

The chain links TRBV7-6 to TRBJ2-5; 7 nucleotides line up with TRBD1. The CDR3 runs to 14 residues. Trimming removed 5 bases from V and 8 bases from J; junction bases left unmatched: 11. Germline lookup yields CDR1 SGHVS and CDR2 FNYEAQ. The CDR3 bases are TGTGCCAGCAGCCCCTCCCAGGGGGTGGGAACCCAGTACTTC. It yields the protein CASSPSQGVGTQYF.

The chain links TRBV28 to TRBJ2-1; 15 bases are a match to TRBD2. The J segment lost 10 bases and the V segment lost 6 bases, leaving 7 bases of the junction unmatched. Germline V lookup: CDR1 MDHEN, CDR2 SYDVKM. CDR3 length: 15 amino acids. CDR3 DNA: TGTGCCAGCAGCATCGGACTAGCGGGAGGGCAAGAGCAGTTCTTC. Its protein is CASSIGLAGGQEQFF.